These 15 T cell receptor beta chains share one sample of origin, sequenced in a study of spatial heterogeneity in lung cancer. The sample's time point: sample taken at primary tumor resection. Whole RNA came from tumor, nontumor lung or frozen PBMC and was sequenced without being sorted. TCRdb redid the calling of the 5' RACE reads with MiXCR, one entry per CDR3 protein. Here the sample spans about 38,000 distinct CDR3 sequences, roughly 5.6% being singletons. The sequencing here drew on PBMCs, taken at surgery. The source of these receptors is a female donor with early-stage non-small cell lung cancer.

This clonotype has a count of ten or more. CDR3 region: CASSSHQGLAGANVLTF. The CDR3 nucleotides are TGTGCCAGCAGTTCCCATCAGGGGCTTGCTGGGGCCAACGTCCTGACTTTC. V is TRBV6-2 or TRBV6-3 and J is TRBJ2-6; D might be TRBD1 (6 bases). Trimming cost V 4 bases and J 2 bases, with 15 bases left between them. Per germline, CDR1 MNHEY and CDR2 SVGEGT. This CDR3 has 17 residues.

In its sample, this clonotype was seen many times. The rearrangement links TRBV12-3 or TRBV12-4 to TRBJ1-1, with TRBD1 identical over 10 bases. The CDR3 length is 13 residues. The ends lost 6 bases at V and 5 bases at J; junction bases unmatched: 3. CDR3 DNA sequence: TGTGCCAGCAGGGGACAGGGGTTGACTGAAGCTTTCTTT. It codes for CASRGQGLTEAFF.

This clonotype showed up many times. The CDR3 sequence: CASSPGTSVQETQYF. The CDR3 DNA sequence: TGTGCCAGCAGCCCTGGGACTAGCGTTCAAGAGACCCAGTACTTC. The chain joins TRBV7-2 to TRBJ2-5, with TRBD2 matching over 10 bases. The V and J ends lost 5 bases and 2 bases, in that order; junction bases with no gene match: 5. This CDR3 comprises 15 residues. Germline lookup yields CDR1 SGHTA and CDR2 FQGNSA.

This clonotype was seen many times. The chain joins TRBV9 to TRBJ1-4; 10 bases map to TRBD1. The ends lost 4 bases at V and 6 bases at J; junction bases unmatched: 6. This CDR3 has 15 residues. In germline, CDR1 is SGDLS, CDR2 YYNGEE. CDR3 nucleotide sequence: TGTGCCAGCAGCAAGATGGGGACAGGGGATGAAAAACTGTTTTTT. Translation: CASSKMGTGDEKLFF.

There are many counts of this clonotype. The CDR3 reads CASSSTGGYEQYF. The CDR3 nucleotides are TGTGCCAGCAGTTCAACAGGGGGCTACGAGCAGTACTTC. The V gene is TRBV2, the J gene TRBJ2-7; 8 nucleotides match TRBD1. CDR1 is SNHLY, CDR2 FYNNEI, per germline. Trimming at V came to 5 bases and at J to 3 bases, leaving 3 bases not matched to a gene. This CDR3 has 13 residues.

This clonotype was seen a few times. This sequence joins TRBV10-3 and TRBJ2-3; 9 bases fit TRBD2. Germline V gene lookup returns CDR1 ENHRY and CDR2 SYGVKD. The CDR3 loop spans 13 amino acids. The V gene end was trimmed by 5 bases and the J gene end by 6 bases; junction bases not matched to a gene: 3. The CDR3 nucleotides are TGTGCCATCAGTATAGCGGGGGAGGATACGCAGTATTTT. This codes for CAISIAGEDTQYF.

This clonotype was recorded many times. The V and J genes are TRBV28 and TRBJ1-6; possible D gene TRBD1, 5 bases. The CDR3 is made up of 14 amino acids. CDR1 and CDR2 from the germline V gene are MDHEN and SYDVKM. V lost 2 bases and J lost 10, with 12 bases in between. As DNA, the CDR3 is TGTGCCAGCAGTTTAACGGGGGATCAATCACCCCTCCACTTT. Encoded protein: CASSLTGDQSPLHF.

At least ten counts were recorded for this clonotype. V gene TRBV2 combines with J gene TRBJ2-3, with 9 bases identical to TRBD1. The CDR3 length is 15 residues. The V gene end was trimmed by 8 bases and the J gene end by 4 bases; junction bases not matched to a gene: 10. Germline values: CDR1 SNHLY, CDR2 FYNNEI. CDR3 DNA: TGTGCCAGCTCCCCTGGACAGGGGTACCCAGATACGCAGTATTTT. Protein: CASSPGQGYPDTQYF.

This clonotype was seen ten or more times. The chain recombines TRBV7-9 with TRBJ2-5; D unclear. Trimming stripped 7 bases from V and 1 base from J, with 16 bases between. This CDR3 region has 15 residues. CDR1 and CDR2 (germline): SEHNR, FQNEAQ (reference sequence). In DNA form, the CDR3 reads TGTGCCAGCATCCCGACCGGGTTCCTCCAAGAGACCCAGTACTTC. Translation: CASIPTGFLQETQYF.

At least ten counts were recorded for this clonotype. V usage is TRBV4-1 and J usage is TRBJ2-7, with TRBD2 identical over 11 bases. The CDR3 spans 15 residues. CDR1 is MGHRA and CDR2 is YSYEKL in the germline V gene. Germline trimming cut 2 bases from V and 5 bases from J; bases unmatched to any gene: 5. CDR3 amino acids: CASSQLALAGDEQYF. The DNA for the CDR3 is TGCGCCAGCAGCCAATTGGCACTAGCGGGGGACGAGCAGTACTTC.

This clonotype has at least ten counts. This chain connects TRBV20-1 to TRBJ1-2; D is perhaps TRBD1 (5 bases). Germline V CDR1 and CDR2: DFQATT, SNEGSKA (reference sequence). This CDR3 is 12 amino acids long. The germline V and J ends were trimmed by 7 bases and 5 bases, with 14 bases remaining between them. The CDR3 spells CSGGGRGYGYTF. DNA for the CDR3: TGCAGTGGAGGAGGGAGGGGATATGGCTACACCTTC.

This clonotype was observed at least ten times. The chain combines TRBV28 with TRBJ2-1, with 8 bases lining up with TRBD2. Germline V gene lookup returns CDR1 MDHEN and CDR2 SYDVKM. V trimming: 1 base; J trimming: 7 bases; junction bases outside the gene matches: 9. The CDR3 extends over 16 amino acids. Written as DNA, the CDR3 is TGTGCCAGCAGTTTATTCGGCGGGGGGACGGAGAATGAGCAGTTCTTC. Translating gives CASSLFGGGTENEQFF.

This clonotype was counted at least ten times. J is TRBJ1-6 and V is TRBV4-1; TRBD1 is a possible D gene (6 bases). Trimming pared 6 bases from V and 8 bases from J, leaving 20 bases between. The CDR3 sequence is 16 residues long. Germline V gene lookup returns CDR1 MGHRA and CDR2 YSYEKL. CDR3 bases: TGCGCCAGCAGTGGAACAGGGAATTTCCTTTATTCACCCCTCCACTTT. Its translation is CASSGTGNFLYSPLHF.

This clonotype showed up just a few times. This rearrangement joins TRBV30 to TRBJ1-6; no clear D. The germline gives CDR1 GTSNPN, CDR2 SVGIG (reference sequence). The length of the CDR3 is 12 residues. V shed 2 bases and J shed 9 bases, with 8 bases lying between them. The CDR3 protein is CAWSRGSSPLHF. The CDR3 coding sequence is TGTGCCTGGAGTAGAGGGTCTTCACCCCTCCACTTT.

This clonotype was seen many times. The chain joins TRBV4-1 to TRBJ1-2; 8 bases align to TRBD1. The germline V gene has CDR1 MGHRA and CDR2 YSYEKL. The V segment lost 5 bases and the J segment 10 bases; nucleotides outside the gene matches: 9. The CDR3 loop spans 13 amino acids. The DNA of the CDR3 is TGCGCCAGCAGCACGCGGACAGGGTTATCCTACACCTTC. This encodes CASSTRTGLSYTF.